The clone carrying this T cell receptor beta chain was observed once. The antigen is not known. The cohort excluded patients with autoimmune disease history or systemic immunosuppression. Generated by immunoSEQ multiplex PCR, the TCRdb table keeps only in-frame clones and is missing some. The data hold about 73,000 clones, with 90% observed a single time. This sample is part of a study of OX40 agonist ivuxolimab in advanced cancers. Findings and limits, study-wide: Clones of CD4+ and CD8+ blood T cells grew by week 6 at doses of 0.1 to 3.0 mg/kg.

Trimming pared 1 base from V and 4 bases from J, leaving 10 bases between. Germline assignment: CDR1 MNHEY and CDR2 SMNVEV (reference sequence). The CDR3 is 15 amino acids. The sequencing used CD4+ or CD8+ T cells sorted from blood, collected in a trial of the OX40 agonist ivuxolimab. The V call is TRBV27, the J call TRBJ1-4; D remains unclear. The clonotype was recovered from an adult with an advanced solid tumor such as melanoma, head and neck, liver or kidney cancer. The CDR3 is CASSLLGPLNEKLFF. In DNA form, the CDR3 reads TGTGCCAGCAGTTTATTGGGCCCCCTTAATGAAAAACTGTTTTTT.